Shown below are 2 T cell receptor beta chains from a single sample sequenced in a study of tumor and adjacent non-tumor tissue in lung cancer. RNA was extracted from bulk tissue without any cell sorting. This non-tumor lung sample came from over 3 cm beyond the tumor edge. The library came from three nested PCR rounds adapted from ARM-PCR protocols. TCRdb re-called the multiplex PCR reads with MiXCR, one entry per CDR3 protein. The top ten hold around 17% of the sample, which has tens of thousands of distinct CDR3 sequences, approximately 59% seen once. The sample taken for sequencing was distant non-tumor lung tissue. The receptors shown here come from a woman aged 40 to 50 with non-small cell lung cancer.

This clonotype was recorded many times. This may be a read error, as it is one base from a much larger clone. Here the CDR3 omits its conserved ending phenylalanine or tryptophan, so a read error is the likely source. The chain links TRBV6-5 to TRBJ1-1; 9 bases map to TRBD1. This CDR3 has 13 residues. The ends lost 8 bases at V and 4 bases at J; junction bases unmatched: 5. Germline CDR1 is MNHEY and CDR2 is SVGAGI. The CDR3 nucleotides are TGTGCCAGCCGGGACAGGGCAAGCACTGAAGCTTTCCTT. It codes for CASRDRASTEAFL.

The V and J genes are TRBV7-9 and TRBJ2-4, with D maybe TRBD2 (5 bases). The CDR3 has 15 amino acids. V was cut by 5 bases and J by 5 bases, with 16 bases left in between. Germline V gene sequence: CDR1 SEHNR, CDR2 FQNEAQ (reference sequence). The chain's CDR3 is CASSPTGGSENIQYF. The DNA for the CDR3 is TGTGCCAGCAGCCCGACTGGTGGGAGCGAAAACATTCAGTACTTC.